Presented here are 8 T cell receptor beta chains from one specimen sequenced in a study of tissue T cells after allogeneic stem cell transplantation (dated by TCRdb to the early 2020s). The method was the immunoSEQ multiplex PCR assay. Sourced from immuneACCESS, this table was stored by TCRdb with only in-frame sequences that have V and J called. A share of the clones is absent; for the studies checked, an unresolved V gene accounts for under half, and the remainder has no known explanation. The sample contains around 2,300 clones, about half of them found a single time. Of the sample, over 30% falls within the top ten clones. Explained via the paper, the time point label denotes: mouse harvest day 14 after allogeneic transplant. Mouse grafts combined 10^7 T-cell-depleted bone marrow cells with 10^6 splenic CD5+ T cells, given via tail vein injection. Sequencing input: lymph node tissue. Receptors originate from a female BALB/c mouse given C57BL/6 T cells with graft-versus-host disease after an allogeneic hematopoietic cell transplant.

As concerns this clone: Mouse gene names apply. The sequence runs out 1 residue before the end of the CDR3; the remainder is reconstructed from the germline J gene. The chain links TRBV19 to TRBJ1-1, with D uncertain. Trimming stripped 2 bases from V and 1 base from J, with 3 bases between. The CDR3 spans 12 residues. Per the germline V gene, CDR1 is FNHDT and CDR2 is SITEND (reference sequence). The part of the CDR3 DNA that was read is TGTGCCAGCAGTATTGGGAACACAGAAGTCTTC. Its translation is CASSIGNTEVF. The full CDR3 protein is CASSIGNTEVFF.

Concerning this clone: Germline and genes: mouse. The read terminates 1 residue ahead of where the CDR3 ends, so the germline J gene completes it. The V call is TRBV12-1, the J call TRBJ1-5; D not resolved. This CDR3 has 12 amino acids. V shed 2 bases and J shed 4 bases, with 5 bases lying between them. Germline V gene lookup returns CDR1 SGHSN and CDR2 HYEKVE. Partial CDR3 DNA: TGTGCCAGCTCTCCGACAAACCAGGCTCCGCTT. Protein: CASSPTNQAPL. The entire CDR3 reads CASSPTNQAPLF. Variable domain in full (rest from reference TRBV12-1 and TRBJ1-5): DSGVVQSPRHIIKEKGGRSVLTCIPISGHSNVVWYQQTLGKELKFLIQHYEKVERDKGFLPSRFSVQQFDDYHSEMNMSALELEDSAMYFCASSPTNQAPLFGEGTRLSVL.

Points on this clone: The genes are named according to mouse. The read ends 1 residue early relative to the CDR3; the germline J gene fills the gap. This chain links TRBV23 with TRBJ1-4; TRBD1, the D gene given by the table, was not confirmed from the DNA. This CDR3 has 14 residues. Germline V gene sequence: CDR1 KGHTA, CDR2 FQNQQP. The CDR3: CSSSQRTVNERLFF. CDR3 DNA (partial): TGCTCCAGCAGTCAACGGACAGTCAACGAAAGATTATTT. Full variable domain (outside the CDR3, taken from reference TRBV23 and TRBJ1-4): DAAVTQKPRYLIKMKGQEAEMKCIPEKGHTAVFWYQQKQSKELKFLIYFQNQQPLDQIDMVKERFSAVCPSSSLCSLGIRTCEAEDSALYLCSSSQRTVNERLFFGHGTKLSVL.

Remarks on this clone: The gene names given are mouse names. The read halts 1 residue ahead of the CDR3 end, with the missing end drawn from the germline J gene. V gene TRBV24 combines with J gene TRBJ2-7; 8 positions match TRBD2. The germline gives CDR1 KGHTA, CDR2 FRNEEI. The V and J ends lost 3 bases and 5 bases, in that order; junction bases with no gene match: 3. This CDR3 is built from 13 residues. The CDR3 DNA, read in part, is TGTGCCAGCAGTCTAAGGGGGGGCCATGAACAGTAC. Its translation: CASSLRGGHEQY. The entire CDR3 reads CASSLRGGHEQYF.

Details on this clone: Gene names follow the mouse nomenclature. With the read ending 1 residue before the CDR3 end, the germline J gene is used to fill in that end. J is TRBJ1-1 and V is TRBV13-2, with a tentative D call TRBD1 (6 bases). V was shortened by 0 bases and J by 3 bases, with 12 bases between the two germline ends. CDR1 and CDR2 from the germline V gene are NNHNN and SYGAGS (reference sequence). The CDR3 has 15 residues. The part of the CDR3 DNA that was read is TGTGCCAGCGGTGATGCAACAGGGAGGGACACAGAAGTCTTC. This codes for CASGDATGRDTEVF. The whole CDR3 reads CASGDATGRDTEVFF.

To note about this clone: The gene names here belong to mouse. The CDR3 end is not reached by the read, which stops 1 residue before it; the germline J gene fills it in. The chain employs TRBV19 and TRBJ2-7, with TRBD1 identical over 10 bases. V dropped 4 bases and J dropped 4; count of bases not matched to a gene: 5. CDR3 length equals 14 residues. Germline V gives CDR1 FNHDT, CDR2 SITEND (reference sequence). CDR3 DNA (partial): TGTGCCAGCAGTGAGGGACAGGGGTTTTATGAACAGTAC. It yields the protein CASSEGQGFYEQY. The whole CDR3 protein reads CASSEGQGFYEQYF.

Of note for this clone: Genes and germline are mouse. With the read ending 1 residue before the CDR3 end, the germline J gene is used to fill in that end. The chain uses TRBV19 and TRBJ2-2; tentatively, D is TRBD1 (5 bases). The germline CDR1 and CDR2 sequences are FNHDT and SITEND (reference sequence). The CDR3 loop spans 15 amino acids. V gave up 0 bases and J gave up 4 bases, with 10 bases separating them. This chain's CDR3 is CASSIGAGSTGQLYF. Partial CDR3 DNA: TGTGCCAGCAGTATAGGGGCAGGGTCCACCGGGCAGCTCTAC.

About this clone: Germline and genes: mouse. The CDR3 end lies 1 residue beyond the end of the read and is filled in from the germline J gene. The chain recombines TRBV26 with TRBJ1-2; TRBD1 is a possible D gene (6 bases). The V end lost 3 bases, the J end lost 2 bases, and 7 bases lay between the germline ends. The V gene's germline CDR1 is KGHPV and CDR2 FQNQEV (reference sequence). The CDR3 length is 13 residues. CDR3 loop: CASSLQGNSDYTF. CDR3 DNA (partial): TGTGCCAGCAGTCTCCAGGGGAACTCCGACTACACC.